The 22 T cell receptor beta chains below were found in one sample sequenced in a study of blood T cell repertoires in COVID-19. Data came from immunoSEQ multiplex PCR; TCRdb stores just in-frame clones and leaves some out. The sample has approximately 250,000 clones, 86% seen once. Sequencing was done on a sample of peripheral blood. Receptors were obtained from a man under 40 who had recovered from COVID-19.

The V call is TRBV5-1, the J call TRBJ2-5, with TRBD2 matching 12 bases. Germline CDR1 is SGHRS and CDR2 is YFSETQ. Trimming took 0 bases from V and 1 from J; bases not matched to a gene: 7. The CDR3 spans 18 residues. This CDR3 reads CASSLAPPTSGGQETQYF. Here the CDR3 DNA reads TGCGCCAGCAGCTTGGCCCCCCCGACTAGCGGGGGCCAAGAGACCCAGTACTTC.

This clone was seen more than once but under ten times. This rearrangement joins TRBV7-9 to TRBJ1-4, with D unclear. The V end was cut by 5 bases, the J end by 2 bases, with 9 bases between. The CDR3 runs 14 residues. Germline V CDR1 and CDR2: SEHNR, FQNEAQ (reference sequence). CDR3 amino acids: CASSPPATNEKLFF. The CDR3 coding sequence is TGTGCCAGCAGCCCGCCTGCGACTAATGAAAAACTGTTTTTT.

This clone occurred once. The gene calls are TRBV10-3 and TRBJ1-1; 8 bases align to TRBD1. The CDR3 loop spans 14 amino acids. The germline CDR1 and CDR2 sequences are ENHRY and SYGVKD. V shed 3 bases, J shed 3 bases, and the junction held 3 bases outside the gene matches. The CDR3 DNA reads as TGTGCCATCAGTGACAGGGACAGGCACACTGAAGCTTTCTTT. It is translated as CAISDRDRHTEAFF.

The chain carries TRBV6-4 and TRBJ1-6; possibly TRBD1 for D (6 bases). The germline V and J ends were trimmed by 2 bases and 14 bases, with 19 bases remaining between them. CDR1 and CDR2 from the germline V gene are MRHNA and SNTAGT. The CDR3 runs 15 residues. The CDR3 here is CASSDQGTYDNTLHF. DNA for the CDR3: TGTGCCAGCAGTGACCAGGGGACCTACGACAACACCCTCCACTTT.

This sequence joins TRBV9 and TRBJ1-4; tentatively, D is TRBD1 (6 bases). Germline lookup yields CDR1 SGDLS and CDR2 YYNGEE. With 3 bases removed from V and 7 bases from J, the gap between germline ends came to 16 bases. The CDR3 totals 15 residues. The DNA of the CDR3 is TGTGCCAGCAGCGCTTACGGGGGGCCTGGTGAAAAACTGTTTTTT. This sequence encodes CASSAYGGPGEKLFF.

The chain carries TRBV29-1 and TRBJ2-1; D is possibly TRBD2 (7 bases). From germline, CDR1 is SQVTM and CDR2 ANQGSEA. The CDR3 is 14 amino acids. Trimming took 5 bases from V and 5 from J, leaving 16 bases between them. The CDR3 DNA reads TGCAGCGTTCTCGGGGCGGGGGCTAACAATGAGCAGTTCTTC. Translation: CSVLGAGANNEQFF.

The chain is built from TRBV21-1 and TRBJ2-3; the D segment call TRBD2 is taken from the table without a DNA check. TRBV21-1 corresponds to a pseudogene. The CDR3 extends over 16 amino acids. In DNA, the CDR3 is TGTGCCAGCAGCAAAAGGAGTCTCCTCAGCCGAGATACGCAGTATTTT. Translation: CASSKRSLLSRDTQYF.

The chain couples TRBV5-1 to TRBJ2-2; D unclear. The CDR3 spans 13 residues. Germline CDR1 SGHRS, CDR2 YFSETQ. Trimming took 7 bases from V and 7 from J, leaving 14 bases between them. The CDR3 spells CASGPRVGGELFF. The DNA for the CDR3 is TGCGCCAGCGGCCCCCGGGTCGGCGGGGAGCTGTTTTTT.

The CDR3: CASSLMSGADTQYF. The CDR3 bases are TGCGCCAGCAGCTTGATGTCGGGGGCAGATACGCAGTATTTT. The gene calls are TRBV5-1 and TRBJ2-3; perhaps TRBD2 as D (6 bases). Between the trimmed V and J ends, which lost 1 base and 4 bases, there was a span of 10 bases. CDR1 SGHRS and CDR2 YFSETQ come from the germline V gene. This CDR3 is built from 14 residues.

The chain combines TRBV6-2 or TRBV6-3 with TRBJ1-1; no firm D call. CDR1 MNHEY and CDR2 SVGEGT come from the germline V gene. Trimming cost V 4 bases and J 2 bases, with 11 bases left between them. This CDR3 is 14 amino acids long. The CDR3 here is CASSSVRRNTEAFF. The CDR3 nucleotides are TGTGCCAGCAGTTCAGTTCGGAGAAACACTGAAGCTTTCTTT.

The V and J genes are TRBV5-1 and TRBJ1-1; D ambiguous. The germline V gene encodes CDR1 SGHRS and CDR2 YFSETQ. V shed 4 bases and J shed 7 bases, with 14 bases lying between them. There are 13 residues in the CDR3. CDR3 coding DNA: TGCGCCAGCAGCACCCACCTGGGAGTTGAAGCTTTCTTT. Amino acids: CASSTHLGVEAFF.

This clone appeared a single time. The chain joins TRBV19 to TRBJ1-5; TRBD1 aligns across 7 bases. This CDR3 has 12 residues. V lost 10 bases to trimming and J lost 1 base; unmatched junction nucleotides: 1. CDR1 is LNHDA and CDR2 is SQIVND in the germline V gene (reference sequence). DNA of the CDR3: TGTGCCACAGGGGGGAGCAATCAGCCCCAGCATTTT. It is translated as CATGGSNQPQHF.

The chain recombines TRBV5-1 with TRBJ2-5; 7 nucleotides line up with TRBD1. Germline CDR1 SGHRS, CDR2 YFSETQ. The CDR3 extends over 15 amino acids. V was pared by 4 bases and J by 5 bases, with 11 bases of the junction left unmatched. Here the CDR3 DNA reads TGCGCCAGCAGCCAGGGACAGCTTATGGGGGAGACCCAGTACTTC. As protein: CASSQGQLMGETQYF.

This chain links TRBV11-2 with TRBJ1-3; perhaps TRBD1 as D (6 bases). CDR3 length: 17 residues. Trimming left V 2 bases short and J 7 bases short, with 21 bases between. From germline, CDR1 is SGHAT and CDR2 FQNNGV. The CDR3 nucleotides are TGTGCCAGCAGCTTACTCCTTCCCGGGACAACAATGAACACCATATATTTT. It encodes CASSLLLPGTTMNTIYF.

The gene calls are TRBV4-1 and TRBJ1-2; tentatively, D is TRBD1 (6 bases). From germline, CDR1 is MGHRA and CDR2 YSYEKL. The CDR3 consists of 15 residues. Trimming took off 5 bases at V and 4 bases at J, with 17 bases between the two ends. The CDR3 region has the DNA TGCGCCAGCAGCTGGGGCGGGGGGGCCCTCTATGGCTACACCTTC. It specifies CASSWGGGALYGYTF.

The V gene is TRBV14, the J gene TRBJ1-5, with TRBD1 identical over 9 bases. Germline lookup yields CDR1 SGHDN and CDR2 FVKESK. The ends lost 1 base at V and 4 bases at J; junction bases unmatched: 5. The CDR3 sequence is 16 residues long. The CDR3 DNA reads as TGTGCCAGCAGCCAAGGAGGGACAGGGAGTAATCAGCCCCAGCATTTT. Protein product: CASSQGGTGSNQPQHF.

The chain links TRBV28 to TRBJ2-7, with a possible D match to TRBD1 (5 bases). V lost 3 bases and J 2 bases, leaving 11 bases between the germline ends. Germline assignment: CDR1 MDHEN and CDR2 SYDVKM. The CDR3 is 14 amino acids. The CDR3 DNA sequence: TGTGCCAGCAGTTTTCAGGGATCGGCCTACGAGCAGTACTTC. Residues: CASSFQGSAYEQYF.

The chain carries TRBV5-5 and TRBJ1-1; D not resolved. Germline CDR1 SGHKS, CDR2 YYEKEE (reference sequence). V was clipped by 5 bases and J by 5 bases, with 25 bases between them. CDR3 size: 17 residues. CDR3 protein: CASRIQAHAGVGTEAFF. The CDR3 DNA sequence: TGTGCCAGCAGGATCCAGGCTCACGCCGGGGTGGGAACTGAAGCTTTCTTT.

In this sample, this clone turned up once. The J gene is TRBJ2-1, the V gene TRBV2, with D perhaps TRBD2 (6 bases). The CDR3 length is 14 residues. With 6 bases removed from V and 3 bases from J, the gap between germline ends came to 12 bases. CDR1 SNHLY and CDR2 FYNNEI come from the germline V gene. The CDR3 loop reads CASRLRRDYNEQFF. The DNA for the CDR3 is TGTGCCAGCAGACTTAGGCGGGACTACAATGAGCAGTTCTTC.

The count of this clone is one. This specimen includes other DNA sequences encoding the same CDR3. The CDR3 nucleotides read TGCGCCAGCAGCTTGCTAGCAGGGGGGAGCACAGATACGCAGTATTTT. Translated: CASSLLAGGSTDTQYF. The chain combines TRBV5-1 with TRBJ2-3; perhaps TRBD1 as D (7 bases). Trimming left V 1 base short and J 0 bases short, with 12 bases between. In germline, CDR1 is SGHRS, CDR2 YFSETQ. The CDR3 length is 16 residues.

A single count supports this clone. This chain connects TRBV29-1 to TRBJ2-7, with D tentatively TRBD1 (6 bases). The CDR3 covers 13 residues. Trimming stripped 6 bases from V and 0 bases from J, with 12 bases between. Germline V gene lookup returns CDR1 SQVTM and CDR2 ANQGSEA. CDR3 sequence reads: CSVVGGSSYEQYF. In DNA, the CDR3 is TGCAGCGTAGTTGGGGGCAGCTCCTACGAGCAGTACTTC.

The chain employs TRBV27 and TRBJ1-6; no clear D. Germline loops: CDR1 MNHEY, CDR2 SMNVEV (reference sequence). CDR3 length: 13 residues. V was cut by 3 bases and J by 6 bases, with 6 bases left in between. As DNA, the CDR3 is TGTGCCAGCAGTTTGAACGGTAATTCACCCCTCCACTTT. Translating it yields CASSLNGNSPLHF.